This T cell receptor beta chain is drawn from a study of beta chain features in type 1 diabetes. Germline loops: CDR1 GTSNPN, CDR2 SVGIG (reference sequence). V shed 2 bases and J 5 bases; nucleotides not matched to a gene: 12. This CDR3 has 15 amino acids. The investigators reverse transcribed all of the isolated RNA, so they sequenced expressed TCRB transcripts. Clones were sequenced by immunoSEQ multiplex PCR, and TCRdb holds only the in-frame ones, with some missing. This table holds some 250,000 clones, less than 35% found once. The table lists this clone with a few counts. Sequencing input: central memory CD4+ T cells from blood. This clonotype originated in a man aged 25 to 40 in good health. The chain joins TRBV30 to TRBJ2-7; TRBD2 aligns across 7 bases. This CDR3 is CAWSLRGVVGNEQYF. The CDR3, as DNA: TGTGCCTGGAGTCTCCGGGGGGTAGTAGGGAACGAGCAGTACTTC.